This is a list of T cell receptor beta chains from one sample in a study of monozygotic twins with inflammatory bowel disease. TCRdb reprocessed the 5' RACE reads, keeping one entry per CDR3 protein, no DNA. The clone table shows about 130,000 distinct CDR3 sequences, with the ten largest holding approximately 1.2%. The sample consisted of blood. All receptors derive from a human donor with ulcerative colitis or Crohn's disease, or a healthy co-twin of an affected twin (not recorded which). Both conserved end residues are part of each CDR3.

TRBJ2-3	TRBV24-1	CATSDRLAAYTDTQYF
TRBJ1-5	TRBV29-1	CSALIGEGQHF
TRBJ2-3	TRBV20-1	CSARLTSRTDTQYF
TRBJ2-1	TRBV5-1	CASSLGTSGPSYNEQFF
TRBJ2-7	TRBV20-1	CSARDRPSSYEQYF
TRBJ2-1	TRBV5-1	CASSSLDSGLYNEQFF
TRBJ1-2	TRBV20-1	CSARSRAYGYTF
TRBJ2-1	TRBV6-5	CASSYSGGGSYNEQFF
TRBJ2-1	TRBV5-5	CASSFNPYNEQFF
TRBJ2-2	TRBV15	CATSRTLSGAGTGELFF
TRBJ2-6	TRBV7-8	CASSLARGRVRSGANVLTF
TRBJ2-1	TRBV7-2	CASSLALKPSGQFF
TRBJ2-7	TRBV9	CASSRDGGPYEQYF
TRBJ2-7	TRBV11-1	CASSLQHSYEQYF
TRBJ2-5	TRBV11-3	CASSSGSGETQYF
TRBJ2-1	TRBV7-9	CASSLDPVLVGNEQFF
TRBJ1-1	TRBV7-2	CASSLRTEPRMNTEAFF
TRBJ1-4	TRBV5-1	CASGRGDADNEKLFF
TRBJ2-7	TRBV6-1	CASRDRGHSYEQYF
TRBJ2-1	TRBV5-1	CASSPYPSTYNEQFF
TRBJ2-7	TRBV28	CASSPDVYEQYF
TRBJ2-3	TRBV15	CATSRGEGYTDTQYF
TRBJ1-3	TRBV6-5	CASSSPLEGALGNTIYF
TRBJ1-3	TRBV6-1	CASSRSEASGNTIYF
TRBJ2-1	TRBV5-1	CASSLGPQNNEQFF
TRBJ1-1	TRBV9	CASSVASGRGTEAFF
TRBJ2-7	TRBV20-1	CSAEPASYEQYF
TRBJ2-3	TRBV3-1	CASVLAGETDTQYF
TRBJ2-1	TRBV4-1	CASSQGGGLASFF
TRBJ2-1	TRBV7-8	CASSLGGGDYNEQFF